Listed here are 7 T cell receptor beta chains from one sample, sequenced in a study of prognosis after radiotherapy for stage I lung cancer (dated by TCRdb to the early 2020s). Instrument on record: Illumina HiSeq 3000. Two rounds of multiplex PCR were used to amplify the TCR beta CDR3 region from genomic DNA. In the first round of PCR, primers specific to each TRBV and TRBJ gene were used, and the primer sequences are filed in Chinese patent CN105087789A. Using fastp at Q25 and MiXCR, TCRdb reprocessed the public reads and kept productive beta chains. For every CDR3 protein sequence, its rows merge into one entry that carries the most common genes and DNA. A total of more than 7,500 distinct CDR3 sequences appear in this sample, 62% of them only once. Clones ranked in the top ten supply over 15% of the sample. The specimen was PBMCs, collected before or after stereotactic body radiation therapy (not recorded which). Receptors originate from a donor aged 50 or older with non-small cell lung cancer.

The rearrangement links TRBV6-5 to TRBJ2-7; 8 bases fit TRBD1. The J segment lost 3 bases and the V segment lost 4 bases, leaving 8 bases of the junction unmatched. The length of the CDR3 is 15 residues. Germline-derived CDR1 and CDR2 are MNHEY and SVGAGI. The CDR3 loop is CASSSMTGVNYEQYF. The CDR3 region has the DNA TGTGCCAGCAGTTCGATGACAGGGGTAAACTACGAGCAGTACTTC.

This clonotype is labeled as medium-sized. The CDR3 spells CSGLVTGELFF. As DNA, the CDR3 is TGCAGCGGACTAGTAACCGGGGAGCTGTTTTTT. The gene calls are TRBV29-1 and TRBJ2-2; a weak D match, TRBD2 (6 bases). Trimming shortened V by 7 bases and J by 5 bases, and 8 bases separated the two germline ends. The CDR3 consists of 11 residues. Looked up from germline, CDR1 is SQVTM and CDR2 is ANQGSEA.

This clonotype was observed once. The chain is built from TRBV19 and TRBJ1-2; D may be TRBD1 (5 bases). The ends were cut back, 5 bases at V and 0 bases at J, with 10 bases in the middle. The CDR3 is 14 residues long. Looked up from germline, CDR1 is LNHDA and CDR2 is SQIVND (reference sequence). CDR3 nucleotides: TGTGCCAGTAGTCTGGGACCAGCTAACTATGGCTACACCTTC. This gives the protein CASSLGPANYGYTF.

CDR3 sequence (DNA): TGTGCCACCGGACAGGGGGACGAGCAGTACTTC. Its protein product is CATGQGDEQYF. The V and J genes are TRBV10-3 and TRBJ2-7; the match to TRBD1 covers 10 bases. The CDR3 totals 11 residues. CDR1 and CDR2 from the germline V gene are ENHRY and SYGVKD. Unmatched junction bases numbered 2, after V lost 10 bases and J lost 5 bases.

This clonotype is judged medium-sized. The chain combines TRBV12-3 or TRBV12-4 with TRBJ2-5; possible D gene TRBD2, 5 bases. With 2 bases removed from V and 4 bases from J, the gap between germline ends came to 5 bases. This CDR3 spans 12 amino acids. CDR3 nucleotide sequence: TGTGCCAGCAGTTTACGGGGAGAGACCCAGTACTTC. This sequence encodes CASSLRGETQYF.

This clonotype is medium-sized within its sample. CDR3 amino acids: CASMQNRGQNYGYTF. The CDR3 coding sequence is TGTGCCAGCATGCAAAACAGGGGGCAGAACTATGGCTACACCTTC. The rearrangement joins TRBV6-4 to TRBJ1-2, with 9 bases fitting TRBD1. Germline V gene sequence: CDR1 MRHNA, CDR2 SNTAGT. This CDR3 region has 15 residues. Trimming removed 7 bases from V and 2 bases from J; junction bases left unmatched: 8.

By proportion, this clonotype is medium-sized (0.01 to 0.1%). The chain has TRBV24-1 and TRBJ2-1; tentative D call: TRBD1 (6 bases). Germline V gives CDR1 KGHDR, CDR2 SFDVKD. The CDR3 totals 14 residues. The V end was cut by 5 bases, the J end by 6 bases, with 13 bases between. CDR3 protein: CATSGRGYTNEQFF. The DNA of the CDR3 is TGTGCCACCAGTGGCAGGGGATATACCAATGAGCAGTTCTTC.